The present T cell receptor (beta chain) was sequenced within a study of blood T cell repertoires in COVID-19. Sequencing used immunoSEQ multiplex PCR; TCRdb keeps in-frame clones, though not all of them. The sample contains about 75,000 clones, approximately 90% of which appear only once. There are 13 residues in the CDR3. V gave up 5 bases and J gave up 3 bases, with 11 bases separating them. Germline CDR1 MNHEY, CDR2 SMNVEV (reference sequence). The material sequenced was peripheral blood. The chain links TRBV27 to TRBJ2-7, with D uncertain. The sequence was collected from a human donor in a cohort sampled during active COVID-19. CDR3 coding DNA: TGTGCCAGCAGTGTTCCCTCCTTCTACGAGCAGTACTTC. This gives the protein CASSVPSFYEQYF.